The 10 T cell receptor beta chains in this list originate from one sample, sequenced in a study of technical replicates of blood from a few donors. The method was immunoSEQ multiplex PCR; TCRdb's version includes in-frame clones alone and lacks a portion of them. The sample has tens of thousands of clones, 90% to 95% seen once. Sequenced sample: T cells isolated from PBMCs. The receptors were sampled from a human donor in good health.

The genes are TRBV5-4 and TRBJ1-4; D not resolved. This CDR3 contains 14 residues. With 3 bases removed from V and 2 bases from J, the gap between germline ends came to 8 bases. Germline assignment: CDR1 SGHNT and CDR2 YYREEE (reference sequence). CDR3 loop: CASSYDGTNEKLFF. DNA for the CDR3: TGTGCCAGCAGCTATGACGGGACTAATGAAAAACTGTTTTTT.

The chain combines TRBV5-4 with TRBJ2-7, with TRBD2 matching 12 bases. The CDR3 runs to 14 residues. V lost 4 bases and J lost 4; bases outside the gene matches: 3. From germline, CDR1 is SGHNT and CDR2 YYREEE (reference sequence). This chain's CDR3 is CASSLAGGRYEQYF. CDR3 in DNA: TGTGCCAGCAGCCTAGCGGGGGGGCGGTACGAGCAGTACTTC.

This clone showed up just a few times. The genes are TRBV30 and TRBJ1-1; TRBD1 matches 11 bases. This CDR3 is 14 amino acids long. The germline gives CDR1 GTSNPN, CDR2 SVGIG (reference sequence). V was pared by 2 bases and J by 6 bases, with 5 bases of the junction left unmatched. The CDR3 DNA follows: TGTGCCTGGAGTTCGGGACAGGGGGTGCCTGAAGCTTTCTTT. Translated, it gives CAWSSGQGVPEAFF. Filled out from reference TRBV30 and TRBJ1-1, the complete variable domain reads SQTIHQWPATLVQPVGSPLSLECTVEGTSNPNLYWYRQAAGRGLQLLFYSVGIGQISSEVPQNLSASRPQDRQFILSSKKLLLSDSGFYLCAWSSGQGVPEAFFGQGTRLTVV.

This chain uses TRBV19 with TRBJ2-7; weak D call: TRBD1 (6 bases). Looked up from germline, CDR1 is LNHDA and CDR2 is SQIVND (reference sequence). The CDR3 extends over 15 amino acids. Trimming left V 3 bases short and J 5 bases short, with 17 bases between. CDR3 bases: TGTGCCAGTAGTATGCAGGGGCCCAGAGATCACGAGCAGTACTTC. The encoded protein is CASSMQGPRDHEQYF.

The chain recombines TRBV12-5 with TRBJ1-1; 7 bases align to TRBD1. The CDR3 loop spans 14 amino acids. J was trimmed by 1 base and V by 7 bases; bases with no gene match: 6. The germline CDR1 and CDR2 sequences are LGHNT and FRNRAP. The CDR3 bases are TGTGCTAGTGCCCGAGGGGGCGGGAACACTGAAGCTTTCTTT. Encoded protein: CASARGGGNTEAFF.

In its sample, this clone was seen a few times. The chain joins TRBV4-1 to TRBJ1-2; D is possibly TRBD1 (6 bases). The ends were cut back, 2 bases at V and 8 bases at J, with 15 bases in the middle. The CDR3 extends over 14 amino acids. Germline values: CDR1 MGHRA, CDR2 YSYEKL. In DNA, the CDR3 is TGCGCCAGCAGCCAACCTCAGGGGAGTTCGGGCTACACCTTC. Protein sequence: CASSQPQGSSGYTF.

This clone was detected only once. The chain joins TRBV19 to TRBJ1-2; TRBD1 agrees at 8 bases. Germline V gene data show CDR1 as LNHDA and CDR2 as SQIVND (reference sequence). This CDR3 has 13 residues. V lost 11 bases to trimming and J lost 0 bases; unmatched junction nucleotides: 5. DNA of the CDR3: TGTGCCTCCCAGGACAGGGCTAACTATGGCTACACCTTC. It specifies CASQDRANYGYTF. Full variable domain (outside the CDR3, taken from reference TRBV19 and TRBJ1-2): DGGITQSPKYLFRKEGQNVTLSCEQNLNHDAMYWYRQDPGQGLRLIYYSQIVNDFQKGDIAEGYSVSREKKESFPLTVTSAQKNPTAFYLCASQDRANYGYTFGSGTRLTVV.

V and J are TRBV28 and TRBJ2-2, with 11 bases identical to TRBD2. Per the germline V gene, CDR1 is MDHEN and CDR2 is SYDVKM. The CDR3 is 15 amino acids. The V and J ends lost 6 bases and 1 base, in that order; junction bases with no gene match: 1. DNA of the CDR3: TGTGCCAGCAGCGGGACTAGCGGGAACACCGGGGAGCTGTTTTTT. Protein product: CASSGTSGNTGELFF. Drawing the rest from reference TRBV28 and TRBJ2-2, the complete variable domain is DVKVTQSSRYLVKRTGEKVFLECVQDMDHENMFWYRQDPGLGLRLIYFSYDVKMKEKGDIPEGYSVSREKKERFSLILESASTNQTSMYLCASSGTSGNTGELFFGEGSRLTVL.

The chain employs TRBV5-1 and TRBJ2-7; D might be TRBD2 (6 bases). V dropped 8 bases and J dropped 2 bases, with 14 bases sitting between them. CDR1 is SGHRS and CDR2 is YFSETQ in the germline V gene. The CDR3 spans 13 residues. The CDR3 bases are TGCGCCAGTGGGACTTCCGACACCTACGAGCAGTACTTC. This codes for CASGTSDTYEQYF. Full variable domain (rest looked up from reference TRBV5-1 and TRBJ2-7): KAGVTQTPRYLIKTRGQQVTLSCSPISGHRSVSWYQQTPGQGLQFLFEYFSETQRNKGNFPGRFSGRQFSNSRSEMNVSTLELGDSALYLCASGTSDTYEQYFGPGTRLTVT.

This rearrangement joins TRBV5-1 to TRBJ2-1, with 12 bases matching TRBD2. This CDR3 is 16 amino acids long. V lost 0 bases to trimming and J lost 6 bases; unmatched junction nucleotides: 4. Germline V gene sequence: CDR1 SGHRS, CDR2 YFSETQ. As DNA, the CDR3 is TGCGCCAGCAGCTTGGCCCCGGGACTAGCGGGCAATGAGCAGTTCTTC. Protein product: CASSLAPGLAGNEQFF.